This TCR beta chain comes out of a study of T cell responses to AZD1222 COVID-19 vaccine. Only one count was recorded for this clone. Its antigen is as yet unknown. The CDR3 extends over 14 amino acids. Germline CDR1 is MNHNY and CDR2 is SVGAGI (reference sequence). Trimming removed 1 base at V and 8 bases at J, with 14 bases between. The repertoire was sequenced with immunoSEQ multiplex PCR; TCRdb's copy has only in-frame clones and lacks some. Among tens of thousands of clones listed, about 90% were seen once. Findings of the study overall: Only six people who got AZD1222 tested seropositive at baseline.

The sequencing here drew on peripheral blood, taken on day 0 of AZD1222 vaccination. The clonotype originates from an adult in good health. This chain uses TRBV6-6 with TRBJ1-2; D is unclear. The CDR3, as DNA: TGTGCCAGCAGTTACTTCGGGGATCCCGGGGGCTACACCTTC. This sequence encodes CASSYFGDPGGYTF.